The next 26 T cell receptor beta chains were all read from a single sample in a study of Ad26.COV2.S vaccination and SARS-CoV-2 variants. The treatment is: roughly 20 received Ad26.COV2.S at low or high dose, single or two shots; 5 received placebo; per-sample allocation not given. The investigators took samples on day 63 after the first vaccine or placebo injection. Using immunoSEQ multiplex PCR, the repertoire was profiled, and TCRdb retains in-frame clones only, with some absent. Of about 680,000 clones listed, roughly 90% were seen once; the top ten hold about 1.5%. The source material was peripheral blood, sampled in a trial of Ad26.COV2.S vaccine versus placebo. These receptor sequences come from a person between 18 and 59 years old who received the Ad26.COV2.S COVID-19 vaccine or a placebo.

This rearrangement joins TRBV5-4 to TRBJ2-1; D might be TRBD2 (5 bases). The germline gives CDR1 SGHNT, CDR2 YYREEE (reference sequence). This CDR3 spans 16 amino acids. The V end lost 3 bases, the J end lost 2 bases, and 15 bases lay between the germline ends. CDR3 in DNA: TGTGCCAGCAGCTCCCAGGCGGGTTCGACCTACAATGAGCAGTTCTTC. Encoded protein: CASSSQAGSTYNEQFF.

The rearrangement uses TRBV6-1 and TRBJ2-1; 14 bases line up with TRBD2. The CDR3 runs 16 residues. Germline loops: CDR1 MNHNS, CDR2 SASEGT. V shed 3 bases and J 9 bases; nucleotides not matched to a gene: 7. The CDR3 nucleotides are TGTGCCAGCAGTGACCCGGGACTAGCGGGAGTCACTGAGCAGTTCTTC. This translates into CASSDPGLAGVTEQFF.

V is TRBV3-1 (or the pseudogene TRBV3-2) and J is TRBJ1-2; D remains unclear. Per the germline V gene, CDR1 is LGHDT and CDR2 is YNNKEL (reference sequence). Trimming took off 4 bases at V and 6 bases at J, with 9 bases between the two ends. The CDR3 loop spans 12 amino acids. In nucleotides, the CDR3 is TGTGCCAGCAGCCCTAAAGGAAATGGCTACACCTTC. Its protein is CASSPKGNGYTF.

The chain employs TRBV5-1 and TRBJ1-5; D is possibly TRBD1 (6 bases). CDR3 length: 15 amino acids. Trimming removed 0 bases at V and 4 bases at J, with 11 bases between. In germline, CDR1 is SGHRS, CDR2 YFSETQ. This CDR3 reads CASSLEDSFNQPQHF. As DNA, the CDR3 is TGCGCCAGCAGCTTGGAGGACAGCTTTAATCAGCCCCAGCATTTT. Combining the CDR3 with reference TRBV5-1 and TRBJ1-5 gives the whole variable domain KAGVTQTPRYLIKTRGQQVTLSCSPISGHRSVSWYQQTPGQGLQFLFEYFSETQRNKGNFPGRFSGRQFSNSRSEMNVSTLELGDSALYLCASSLEDSFNQPQHFGDGTRLSIL.

This rearrangement joins TRBV18 to TRBJ2-2; D not resolved. This CDR3 is 14 amino acids long. CDR1 is KGHSH and CDR2 is LQKENI in the germline V gene. Trimming cost V 0 bases and J 8 bases, with 10 bases left between them. The CDR3: CASSPPFSRGELFF. CDR3 nucleotides: TGTGCCAGCTCACCACCCTTTTCCCGGGGGGAGCTGTTTTTT.

A few counts support this clone. The rearrangement uses TRBV19 and TRBJ2-7; TRBD2 might be the D (6 bases). V was pared by 4 bases and J by 3 bases, with 13 bases between. This CDR3 is built from 14 residues. CDR1 and CDR2 from the germline V gene are LNHDA and SQIVND (reference sequence). CDR3 loop: CASSKAGQNYEQYF. The CDR3 DNA reads TGTGCCAGTAGTAAAGCGGGCCAGAACTACGAGCAGTACTTC. Filled out from reference TRBV19 and TRBJ2-7, the complete variable domain reads DGGITQSPKYLFRKEGQNVTLSCEQNLNHDAMYWYRQDPGQGLRLIYYSQIVNDFQKGDIAEGYSVSREKKESFPLTVTSAQKNPTAFYLCASSKAGQNYEQYFGPGTRLTVT.

This sequence joins TRBV27 and TRBJ1-2; tentatively, D is TRBD1 (6 bases). V lost 5 bases and J 0 bases, leaving 13 bases between the germline ends. This CDR3 has 15 amino acids. Germline CDR1 and CDR2: MNHEY and SMNVEV (reference sequence). CDR3 nucleotides: TGTGCCAGCAGTGCGTACAGGGTTCCTAACTATGGCTACACCTTC. It specifies CASSAYRVPNYGYTF.

V and J are TRBV14 and TRBJ2-3; D might be TRBD2 (5 bases). V was shortened by 4 bases and J by 0 bases, with 11 bases between the two germline ends. The CDR3 covers 15 residues. Germline V gene data show CDR1 as SGHDN and CDR2 as FVKESK. The CDR3 DNA reads as TGTGCCAGCAGCCTTCAGCGGTTAAGCACAGATACGCAGTATTTT. Translating it yields CASSLQRLSTDTQYF.

The chain couples TRBV6-5 to TRBJ1-5, with 9 nucleotides matching TRBD1. V shed 5 bases, J shed 1 base, and the junction held 3 bases outside the gene matches. The CDR3 totals 15 residues. CDR1 and CDR2 (germline): MNHEY, SVGAGI. CDR3 bases: TGTGCCAGCAGTCGAGGGACAGGGAGCAATCAGCCCCAGCATTTT. This gives the protein CASSRGTGSNQPQHF.

The rearrangement links TRBV9 to TRBJ2-5; a weak D match, TRBD1 (5 bases). V was shortened by 0 bases and J by 2 bases, with 14 bases between the two germline ends. Germline CDR1 reads SGDLS; CDR2 reads YYNGEE. There are 16 residues in the CDR3. CDR3 DNA sequence: TGTGCCAGCAGCGTAGATGGGGCGCCCCCTCAAGAGACCCAGTACTTC. Translation: CASSVDGAPPQETQYF.

Notes on this clone: Other nucleotide sequences in the sample specify the same CDR3. V is TRBV7-8 and J is TRBJ2-7; TRBD1 agrees at 8 bases. The CDR3 is 14 residues long. Per germline, CDR1 SGHVS and CDR2 FQNEAQ. Unmatched junction bases numbered 6, after V lost 5 bases and J lost 3 bases. The CDR3, as DNA: TGTGCCAGCAGCCCGCGTGGACAGGGCTACGAGCAGTACTTC. Translation: CASSPRGQGYEQYF.

The table lists this clone with a count of one. J is TRBJ2-1 and V is TRBV9; 9 nucleotides align to TRBD2. V shed 0 bases, J shed 5 bases, and the junction held 9 bases outside the gene matches. The CDR3 is made up of 17 amino acids. Germline V gene sequence: CDR1 SGDLS, CDR2 YYNGEE. The CDR3 loop is CASSVGRGGPYNNEQFF. DNA of the CDR3: TGTGCCAGCAGCGTAGGGCGGGGGGGTCCCTACAACAATGAGCAGTTCTTC.

The chain joins TRBV20-1 to TRBJ2-7; D is perhaps TRBD1 (6 bases). The V gene's germline CDR1 is DFQATT and CDR2 SNEGSKA (reference sequence). With 3 bases removed from V and 5 bases from J, the gap between germline ends came to 8 bases. There are 11 residues in the CDR3. The CDR3, as DNA: TGCAGTGCTAGCCAGGGGAACGAGCAGTACTTC. Translating it yields CSASQGNEQYF.

The J gene is TRBJ1-5, the V gene TRBV6-6; D call uncertain. From germline, CDR1 is MNHNY and CDR2 SVGAGI (reference sequence). The V gene lost 6 bases and the J gene lost 3 bases, with 9 bases spanning the gap. This CDR3 has 13 amino acids. CDR3 DNA sequence: TGTGCCAGCAGACCAGATCCCAATCAGCCCCAGCATTTT. Translating it yields CASRPDPNQPQHF.

This clone was observed once. Other DNA variants within this sample encode the same CDR3. The chain recombines TRBV7-2 with TRBJ2-7; TRBD2 aligns across 13 bases. V was pared by 1 base and J by 3 bases, with 0 bases of the junction left unmatched. There are 15 residues in the CDR3. CDR1 SGHTA and CDR2 FQGNSA come from the germline V gene. CDR3 nucleotides: TGTGCCAGCAGCTTAGGACTAGCGGGGGGCTACGAGCAGTACTTC. Translating it yields CASSLGLAGGYEQYF.

The chain uses TRBV3-1 (or the pseudogene TRBV3-2) and TRBJ1-1, with D hard to call. This CDR3 contains 10 residues. CDR1 LGHDT and CDR2 YNNKEL come from the germline V gene (reference sequence). Deletions cut 4 bases from V and 10 bases from J, with 7 bases between. The CDR3 sequence is CASSPNIAFF. The CDR3 DNA is TGTGCCAGCAGCCCGAACATAGCTTTCTTT.

In its sample, this clone was seen once. The J gene is TRBJ2-7, the V gene TRBV24-1; D is possibly TRBD1 (5 bases). The CDR3 totals 13 residues. Per the germline V gene, CDR1 is KGHDR and CDR2 is SFDVKD. V lost 3 bases and J 9 bases, leaving 14 bases between the germline ends. The CDR3 region has the DNA TGTGCCACCAGTGATGACAGCCCTTATGGGCAGTACTTC. Protein sequence: CATSDDSPYGQYF.

The J gene is TRBJ2-1, the V gene TRBV19, with a weak D call TRBD1 (6 bases). This CDR3 is 15 amino acids long. V lost 5 bases and J 0 bases, leaving 11 bases between the germline ends. CDR1 and CDR2 from the germline V gene are LNHDA and SQIVND (reference sequence). This chain's CDR3 is CASSARDNSYNEQFF. The CDR3 DNA sequence: TGTGCCAGTAGTGCCCGGGACAACTCCTACAATGAGCAGTTCTTC. The variable domain in full, with the rest retrieved from reference TRBV19 and TRBJ2-1, is DGGITQSPKYLFRKEGQNVTLSCEQNLNHDAMYWYRQDPGQGLRLIYYSQIVNDFQKGDIAEGYSVSREKKESFPLTVTSAQKNPTAFYLCASSARDNSYNEQFFGPGTRLTVL.

V usage is TRBV30 and J usage is TRBJ1-1; D is unclear. CDR1 is GTSNPN, CDR2 SVGIG, per germline (reference sequence). The CDR3 covers 14 residues. The V and J ends lost 2 bases and 0 bases respectively, with 10 bases between them. CDR3 nucleotides: TGTGCCTGGAGTTCCACTAGACTGAACACTGAAGCTTTCTTT. Amino acid sequence: CAWSSTRLNTEAFF.

The chain joins TRBV6-5 to TRBJ1-3; a possible D gene is TRBD1 (5 bases). Germline CDR1 reads MNHEY; CDR2 reads SVGAGI. The V end was cut by 0 bases, the J end by 4 bases, with 7 bases between. The CDR3 totals 14 residues. CDR3 loop: CASSYSAGGNTIYF. The CDR3 nucleotides are TGTGCCAGCAGTTACTCGGCAGGGGGAAACACCATATATTTT.

This clone was picked up a small number of times. J is TRBJ1-5 and V is TRBV28; D remains ambiguous. Looked up from germline, CDR1 is MDHEN and CDR2 is SYDVKM. V was trimmed by 3 bases and J by 7 bases, leaving 13 bases between them. The CDR3 covers 14 residues. CDR3: CASSFDGFGQPQHF. CDR3 bases: TGTGCCAGCAGTTTTGACGGATTTGGGCAGCCCCAGCATTTT.

This clone was detected a few times. This sequence joins TRBV27 and TRBJ2-7; TRBD1 matches at 9 bases. J lost 4 bases, V lost 5 bases, and 6 bases had no gene match. CDR1 and CDR2 from the germline V gene are MNHEY and SMNVEV (reference sequence). This CDR3 contains 14 residues. This CDR3 reads CASSTPTGGYEQYF. CDR3 bases: TGTGCCAGCAGTACCCCGACAGGGGGATACGAGCAGTACTTC.

The genes are TRBV4-2 and TRBJ1-1; 9 bases line up with TRBD1. Losses at the gene ends were 0 bases for V and 8 bases for J; bases not matched to a gene: 7. This CDR3 is 15 amino acids long. Germline V gives CDR1 LGHNA, CDR2 YNFKEQ. CDR3 bases: TGTGCCAGCAGCCAAGATCGGGGGACAGGGAAAGAAGCTTTCTTT. Translating gives CASSQDRGTGKEAFF.

This clone was seen a single time. The chain recombines TRBV6-5 with TRBJ1-1; the D gene is possibly TRBD1 (5 bases). The V gene lost 6 bases and the J gene lost 6 bases, with 11 bases spanning the gap. The CDR3 loop spans 12 amino acids. The germline V gene has CDR1 MNHEY and CDR2 SVGAGI. As DNA, the CDR3 is TGTGCCAGCAGCCAAGGGGTTTCTGAAGCTTTCTTT. Translating it yields CASSQGVSEAFF.

The chain carries TRBV29-1 and TRBJ1-4; 9 bases match TRBD1. The J segment lost 4 bases and the V segment lost 1 base, leaving 7 bases of the junction unmatched. The CDR3 loop spans 16 amino acids. Looked up from germline, CDR1 is SQVTM and CDR2 is ANQGSEA. CDR3 sequence (DNA): TGCAGCGTTGAAGGGGGGCCGGGACAGGGTAATGAAAAACTGTTTTTT. This sequence encodes CSVEGGPGQGNEKLFF.

This chain's CDR3 is CASSLETAGRLFF. The CDR3 DNA follows: TGTGCCAGCAGCTTGGAGACCGCAGGGAGGCTGTTTTTT. J is TRBJ1-4 and V is TRBV5-4; TRBD1 is a possible D gene (5 bases). The CDR3 totals 13 residues. Looked up from germline, CDR1 is SGHNT and CDR2 is YYREEE (reference sequence). The ends were cut back, 0 bases at V and 14 bases at J, with 14 bases in the middle.